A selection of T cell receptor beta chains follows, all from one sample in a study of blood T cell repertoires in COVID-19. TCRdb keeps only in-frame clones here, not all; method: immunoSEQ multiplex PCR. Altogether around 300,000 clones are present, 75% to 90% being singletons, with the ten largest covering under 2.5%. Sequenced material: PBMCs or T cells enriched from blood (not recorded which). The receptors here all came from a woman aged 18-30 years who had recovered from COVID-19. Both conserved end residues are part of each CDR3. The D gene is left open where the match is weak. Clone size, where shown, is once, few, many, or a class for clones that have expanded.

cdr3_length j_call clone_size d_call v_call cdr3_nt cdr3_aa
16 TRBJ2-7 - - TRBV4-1 TGCGCCAGCAGCCAAGATGGTGGGGCAGCGCCCTACGAGCAGTACTTC CASSQDGGAAPYEQYF
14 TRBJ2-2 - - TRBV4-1 TGCGCCAGCAGCCAAGATAGTACCAACGGGGAGCTGTTTTTT CASSQDSTNGELFF
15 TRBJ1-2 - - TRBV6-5 TGTGCCAGCAGTACACCGACGACAAGGGGCATGGGCTACACCTTC CASSTPTTRGMGYTF
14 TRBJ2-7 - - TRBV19 TGTGCCAGTAGTATATTCGGGGGACCCTACGAGCAGTACTTC CASSIFGGPYEQYF
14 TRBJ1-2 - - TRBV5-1 TGCGCCAGCAGCTACACCGGGAGCTCGGGTGGCTACACCTTC CASSYTGSSGGYTF
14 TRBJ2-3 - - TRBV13 TGTGCCACCGCGAGCTCCACTAGCACAGATACGCAGTATTTT CATASSTSTDTQYF
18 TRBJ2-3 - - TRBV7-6 TGTGCCAGCAGCCCCCTTCTGCCTAGCAGTATCCGCACAGATACGCAGTATTTT CASSPLLPSSIRTDTQYF
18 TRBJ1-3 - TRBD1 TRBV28 TGTGCCAGCAGCCCTGGACAGGGGGCGAGGTGGTTGGCAAACACCATATATTTT CASSPGQGARWLANTIYF
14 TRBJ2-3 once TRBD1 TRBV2 TGTGCCAGCAGTGGAGACAGGGGCACAGATACGCAGTATTTT CASSGDRGTDTQYF
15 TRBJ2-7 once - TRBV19 TGTGCCAGTAGTATAGTCTCGGGGAGCTCCTACGAGCAGTACTTC CASSIVSGSSYEQYF
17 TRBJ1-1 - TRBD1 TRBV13 TGTGCCAGCAGCTTGAGAAGGTTCGGGACAGTGAACACTGAAGCTTTCTTT CASSLRRFGTVNTEAFF
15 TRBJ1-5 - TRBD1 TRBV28 TGTGCCAGCAGTCTAACGGGACAGGGGTTTCAGCCCCAGCATTTT CASSLTGQGFQPQHF
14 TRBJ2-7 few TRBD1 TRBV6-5 TGTGCCAGCAGGGAGCCAGGGGGTGCTTCCGAGCAGTACTTC CASREPGGASEQYF
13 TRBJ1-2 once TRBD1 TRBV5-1 TGCGCCAGCAGCTCCGGGACAGGGAGTGCCTACACCTTC CASSSGTGSAYTF
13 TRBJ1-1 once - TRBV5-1 TGCGCCAGCAGCTTGGTCACGGACAGTGAAGCTTTCTTT CASSLVTDSEAFF
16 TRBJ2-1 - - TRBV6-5 TGTGCCAGCAGTTATCTCCCCGCGGGGTCCTACAATGAGCAGTTCTTC CASSYLPAGSYNEQFF
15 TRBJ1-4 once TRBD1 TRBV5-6 TGTGCCAGCAGTTTCGGTCAGGGGGCTGGAGAAAAACTGTTTTTT CASSFGQGAGEKLFF
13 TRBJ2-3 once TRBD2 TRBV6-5 TGTGCCAGCATAGCGGGGGGGCCCAATACGCAGTATTTT CASIAGGPNTQYF
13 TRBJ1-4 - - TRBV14 TGTGCCAGCAGCCAAGTCTGGGGGGATCGACTGTTTTTT CASSQVWGDRLFF
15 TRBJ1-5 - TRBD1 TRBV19 TGTGCCAGTAGAGAGACAGGGTCGGGCAATCAGCCCCAGCATTTT CASRETGSGNQPQHF
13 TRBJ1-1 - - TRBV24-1 TGTGCCACCAGTGAATCATACAGAGCTGAAGCTTTCTTT CATSESYRAEAFF
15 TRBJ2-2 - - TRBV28 TGTGCCAGCAGTTTTCGAGGGGGTAACACCGGGGAGCTGTTTTTT CASSFRGGNTGELFF
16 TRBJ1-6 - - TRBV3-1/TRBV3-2 TGTGCCAGCAGCCATCGGGGGGGTGAGAGGAATTCACCCCTCCACTTT CASSHRGGERNSPLHF
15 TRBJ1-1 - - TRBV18 TGTGCCAGCTCACCATCGGCAGGCGAGAACACTGAAGCTTTCTTT CASSPSAGENTEAFF
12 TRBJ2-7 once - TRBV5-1 TGCGCCAGCAGCTTGGTCGGCTACGAGCAGTACTTC CASSLVGYEQYF
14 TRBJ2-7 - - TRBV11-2 TGTGCCAGCAGCTTAGACCGGGGAGCCTACGAGCAGTACTTC CASSLDRGAYEQYF
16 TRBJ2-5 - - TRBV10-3 TGTGCCATCAGTGACAGTCGCCCCGGACAAACAGAGACCCAGTACTTC CAISDSRPGQTETQYF
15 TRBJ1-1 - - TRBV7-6 TGTGCCAGCAGCTCGACAGGCATCATGAACACTGAAGCTTTCTTT CASSSTGIMNTEAFF
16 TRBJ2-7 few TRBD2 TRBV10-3 TGTGCCACCCGAAGCACTACTAGCGGCAACTCCTACGAGCAGTACTTC CATRSTTSGNSYEQYF
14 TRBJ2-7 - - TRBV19 TGTGCCAGTAGTATGGTGGGGGCGACCTACGAGCAGTACTTC CASSMVGATYEQYF
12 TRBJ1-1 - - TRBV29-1 TGCAGCGCCGAGGCTCAGGGAACTGAAGCTTTCTTT CSAEAQGTEAFF
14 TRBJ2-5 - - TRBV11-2 TGTGCCAGCAGCTTAGAGACATGGGAAGAGACCCAGTACTTC CASSLETWEETQYF
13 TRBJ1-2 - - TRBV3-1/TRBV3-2 TGTGCCAGCAGCCAAGGGCAGGGGATTGGCTACACCTTC CASSQGQGIGYTF
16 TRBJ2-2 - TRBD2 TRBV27 TGTGCCAGCAGTTTTCAGGGAAGCGGGGGGATCGGGGAGCTGTTTTTT CASSFQGSGGIGELFF
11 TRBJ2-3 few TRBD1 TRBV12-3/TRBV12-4 TGTGCCAGCAGTCAGGGACAGGGAGCGTATTTT CASSQGQGAYF
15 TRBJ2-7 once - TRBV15 TGTGCCACCAGCAGAGTTGGGGCGAACCTCTACGAGCAGTACTTC CATSRVGANLYEQYF
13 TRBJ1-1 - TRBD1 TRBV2 TGTGCCACAGGACAGGTTGAGAACACTGAAGCTTTCTTT CATGQVENTEAFF
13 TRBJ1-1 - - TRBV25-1 TGTGCCAGCATGAGTGATCTGAACACTGAAGCTTTCTTT CASMSDLNTEAFF
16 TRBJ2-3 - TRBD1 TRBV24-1 TGTGCCACCAGTGATCCACAGGGGTCTAGCACAGATACGCAGTATTTT CATSDPQGSSTDTQYF
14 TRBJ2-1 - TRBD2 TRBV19 TGTGCCAGTATGCGGGGGGGCCGGGACAATGAGCAGTTCTTC CASMRGGRDNEQFF
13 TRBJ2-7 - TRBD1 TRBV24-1 TGTGCCACCAGTGACCGAACAGGGGCCGAGCAGTACTTC CATSDRTGAEQYF
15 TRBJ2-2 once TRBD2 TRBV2 TGTGCCAGCAGACTAGCGGGGCCCTCCACCGGGGAGCTGTTTTTT CASRLAGPSTGELFF
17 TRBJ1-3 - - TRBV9 TGTGCCAGCAACAGTGGGGGCAGGGGAATCTCTGGAAACACCATATATTTT CASNSGGRGISGNTIYF
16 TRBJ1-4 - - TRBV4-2 TGTGCCAGCAGCCAAGATTCCCTAATCAATAATGAAAAACTGTTTTTT CASSQDSLINNEKLFF
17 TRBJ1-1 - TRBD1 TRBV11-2 TGTGCCAGCAGCTTTTGGAAGCGACAGGGGATGAACACTGAAGCTTTCTTT CASSFWKRQGMNTEAFF
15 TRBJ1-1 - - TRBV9 TGTGCCAGCAGCGCCCACCCGGGGGTGGACACTGAAGCTTTCTTT CASSAHPGVDTEAFF
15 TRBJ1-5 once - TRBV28 TGTGCCAGCAGTCCCATCAGGGAGGGGAATCAGCCCCAGCATTTT CASSPIREGNQPQHF
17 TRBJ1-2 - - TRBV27 TGTGCCAGCAGTTCTCTGATAAGGGGCATGGTAAATTATGGCTACACCTTC CASSSLIRGMVNYGYTF
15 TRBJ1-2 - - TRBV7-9 TGTGCCAGCAGCTCTCCCCAGGCAGCTAACTATGGCTACACCTTC CASSSPQAANYGYTF
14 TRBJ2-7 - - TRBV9 TGTGCCAGCAGCGTTCGACAGGAGGCCTACGAGCAGTACTTC CASSVRQEAYEQYF